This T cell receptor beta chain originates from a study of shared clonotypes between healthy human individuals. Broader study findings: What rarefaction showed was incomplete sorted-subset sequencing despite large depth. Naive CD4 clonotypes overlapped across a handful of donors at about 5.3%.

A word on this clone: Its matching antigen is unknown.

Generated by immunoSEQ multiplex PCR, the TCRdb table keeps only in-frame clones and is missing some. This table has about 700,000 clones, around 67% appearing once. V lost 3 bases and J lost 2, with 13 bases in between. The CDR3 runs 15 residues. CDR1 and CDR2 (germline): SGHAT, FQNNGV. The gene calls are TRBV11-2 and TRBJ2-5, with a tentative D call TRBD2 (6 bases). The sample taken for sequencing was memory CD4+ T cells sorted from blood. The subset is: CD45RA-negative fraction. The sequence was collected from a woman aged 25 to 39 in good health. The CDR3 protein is CASSFLWGVQETQYF. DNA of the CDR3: TGTGCCAGCAGCTTCCTCTGGGGGGTACAAGAGACCCAGTACTTC.